This passage covers 22 T cell receptor beta chains from one sample sequenced in a study of T cells after yellow fever vaccination. MiXCR, run by TCRdb on the 5' RACE reads, gives a single entry per CDR3 protein. The data hold approximately 580,000 distinct CDR3 sequences, with approximately 16% observed a single time. Source: PBMCs, taken 5 days after the first yellow fever vaccination. The receptor source for this set is a young man who received the YFV17D yellow fever vaccine.

The rearrangement joins TRBV7-2 to TRBJ2-7, with D perhaps TRBD1 (6 bases). Trimming took 2 bases from V and 2 from J, leaving 10 bases between them. The germline V gene encodes CDR1 SGHTA and CDR2 FQGNSA. This CDR3 spans 14 amino acids. The CDR3 DNA is TGTGCCAGCAGCTTACAGGGGCTAGCCTACGAGCAGTACTTC. Encoded protein: CASSLQGLAYEQYF.

This clonotype was observed a few times. The CDR3 sequence: CASSDGTFYEQYF. In DNA, the CDR3 is TGTGCCAGCAGCGACGGGACTTTCTACGAGCAGTACTTC. J is TRBJ2-7 and V is TRBV2; the D gene is possibly TRBD2 (6 bases). V shed 6 bases and J shed 3 bases, with 12 bases lying between them. CDR3 length equals 13 residues. Germline assignment: CDR1 SNHLY and CDR2 FYNNEI.

The V and J genes are TRBV7-2 and TRBJ2-4; D uncertain. This CDR3 has 13 amino acids. The germline V gene has CDR1 SGHTA and CDR2 FQGNSA. V lost 5 bases and J 5 bases, leaving 10 bases between the germline ends. CDR3 loop: CASSTQDQNIQYF. The DNA for the CDR3 is TGTGCCAGCAGCACGCAAGATCAAAACATTCAGTACTTC.

The chain combines TRBV5-5 with TRBJ1-2; 12 bases are shared with TRBD1. The V gene's germline CDR1 is SGHKS and CDR2 YYEKEE (reference sequence). Unmatched junction bases numbered 3, after V lost 0 bases and J lost 6 bases. This CDR3 is built from 15 residues. The CDR3 coding sequence is TGTGCCAGCAGCTTGGGGGACAGGGGGCCAAATGGCTACACCTTC. Its protein product is CASSLGDRGPNGYTF. The whole variable domain, remainder taken from reference TRBV5-5 and TRBJ1-2, is DAGVTQSPTHLIKTRGQQVTLRCSPISGHKSVSWYQQVLGQGPQFIFQYYEKEERGRGNFPDRFSARQFPNYSSELNVNALLLGDSALYLCASSLGDRGPNGYTFGSGTRLTVV.

The J gene is TRBJ2-1, the V gene TRBV5-1; TRBD1 is a possible D gene (6 bases). Trimming shortened V by 2 bases and J by 6 bases, and 15 bases separated the two germline ends. Germline V CDR1 and CDR2: SGHRS, YFSETQ. CDR3 length equals 15 residues. This CDR3 reads CASSFHLDSGNEQFF. CDR3 DNA: TGCGCCAGCAGCTTTCATCTGGACAGCGGCAATGAGCAGTTCTTC.

This clonotype was counted only a few times. This chain uses TRBV7-2 with TRBJ2-5; maybe TRBD2 (5 bases). The germline CDR1 and CDR2 sequences are SGHTA and FQGNSA. V gave up 4 bases and J gave up 5 bases, with 14 bases separating them. The CDR3 has 14 amino acids. CDR3 bases: TGTGCCAGCAGCTCCGAGGGTGACTGGGAGACCCAGTACTTC. Translated, it gives CASSSEGDWETQYF.

This clonotype turned up a few times. This sequence joins TRBV11-2 and TRBJ2-7; 9 nucleotides agree with TRBD1. The CDR3 runs to 16 residues. Germline CDR1 SGHAT, CDR2 FQNNGV. V shed 5 bases, J shed 2 bases, and the junction held 10 bases outside the gene matches. CDR3 in amino acids: CASSLGRGQGTYEQYF. DNA of the CDR3: TGTGCCAGCAGCCTAGGCAGGGGACAGGGAACCTACGAGCAGTACTTC.

The genes are TRBV4-1 and TRBJ2-3, with 9 positions matching TRBD2. The CDR3 runs 16 residues. The germline CDR1 and CDR2 sequences are MGHRA and YSYEKL. J was trimmed by 8 bases and V by 1 base; bases with no gene match: 10. The CDR3, as DNA: TGCGCCAGCAGCCAAGGATTAGCGGGGGCCCGCGGTACGCAGTATTTT. It is translated as CASSQGLAGARGTQYF.

V gene TRBV6-5 combines with J gene TRBJ2-3, with 7 nucleotides matching TRBD2. V lost 0 bases, J lost 5 bases, and 8 bases stayed unmatched. CDR1 is MNHEY, CDR2 SVGAGI, per germline. CDR3 length: 16 amino acids. The CDR3 reads CASSYSPSGEEDTQYF. CDR3 nucleotides: TGTGCCAGCAGTTACTCCCCAAGCGGGGAGGAAGATACGCAGTATTTT.

This chain connects TRBV18 to TRBJ1-5; 8 bases are a match to TRBD1. The CDR3 is 15 residues long. The J segment lost 5 bases and the V segment lost 3 bases, leaving 6 bases of the junction unmatched. Germline CDR1 KGHSH, CDR2 LQKENI. The CDR3 loop reads CASSPSTGDYQPQHF. As DNA, the CDR3 is TGTGCCAGCTCACCCTCGACAGGGGACTATCAGCCCCAGCATTTT.

The J gene is TRBJ2-3, the V gene TRBV4-3, with D possibly being TRBD1 or TRBD2 (5 bases each). V lost 0 bases to trimming and J lost 2 bases, with 9 bases between them. Germline loops: CDR1 LGHNA, CDR2 YSLEER. There are 15 residues in the CDR3. The DNA of the CDR3 is TGCGCCAGCAGCCAAGATGGGGGAGACACAGATACGCAGTATTTT. Its protein product is CASSQDGGDTDTQYF.

The gene calls are TRBV3-1 and TRBJ2-7, with D uncertain. This CDR3 contains 13 residues. Germline CDR1 and CDR2: LGHDT and YNNKEL (reference sequence). Trimming pared 10 bases from V and 7 bases from J, leaving 20 bases between. CDR3 in amino acids: CATGLRKTREQYV. The CDR3 nucleotides read TGTGCCACTGGCCTGAGGAAGACCCGGGAGCAGTACGTC.

A few counts support this clonotype. The genes are TRBV7-2 and TRBJ2-2; D uncertain. The CDR3 runs 14 residues. Deletions cut 0 bases from V and 5 bases from J, with 7 bases between. Germline loops: CDR1 SGHTA, CDR2 FQGNSA. Written as DNA, the CDR3 is TGTGCCAGCAGCTTAGCCTCCGGGACCGGGGAGCTGTTTTTT. Translating gives CASSLASGTGELFF. The variable domain in full, completed from reference TRBV7-2 and TRBJ2-2, reads GAGVSQSPSNKVTEKGKDVELRCDPISGHTALYWYRQSLGQGLEFLIYFQGNSAPDKSGLPSDRFSAERTGGSVSTLTIQRTQQEDSAVYLCASSLASGTGELFFGEGSRLTVL.

V gene TRBV12-3 or TRBV12-4 combines with J gene TRBJ1-2, with 8 nucleotides matching TRBD1. There are 12 residues in the CDR3. With 3 bases clipped from V and 14 bases from J, the junction kept 8 bases outside the gene matches. This CDR3 is CASSFNRGLSTF. In nucleotides, the CDR3 is TGTGCCAGCAGTTTTAACAGGGGGTTGAGTACCTTC.

The chain uses TRBV27 and TRBJ2-7; the match to TRBD2 covers 12 bases. V shed 3 bases and J 2 bases; nucleotides not matched to a gene: 2. Looked up from germline, CDR1 is MNHEY and CDR2 is SMNVEV (reference sequence). The CDR3 runs to 15 residues. The CDR3 spells CASSLGLAGAYEQYF. The CDR3 DNA sequence: TGTGCCAGCAGTTTGGGACTAGCGGGCGCCTACGAGCAGTACTTC.

This clonotype came up a few times. The rearrangement joins TRBV20-1 to TRBJ1-4; D unclear. Trimming cost V 6 bases and J 4 bases, with 15 bases left between them. The CDR3 runs 14 residues. CDR1 DFQATT and CDR2 SNEGSKA come from the germline V gene (reference sequence). This chain's CDR3 is CSARVGTFNEKLFF. In DNA, the CDR3 is TGCAGTGCCCGTGTTGGCACTTTTAATGAAAAACTGTTTTTT.

The chain couples TRBV6-1 to TRBJ1-1; D is unclear. The germline V and J ends were trimmed by 5 bases and 1 base, with 14 bases remaining between them. Germline CDR1 MNHNS, CDR2 SASEGT. The length of the CDR3 is 15 residues. CDR3 nucleotides: TGTGCCAGCAGTATCCTGACGCCGCGGAACACTGAAGCTTTCTTT. The encoded protein is CASSILTPRNTEAFF.

This clonotype showed up just a few times. The genes are TRBV27 and TRBJ2-7; 11 bases match TRBD1. The junction had 12 bases not matched to a gene; V was cut back by 5 bases and J by 0 bases. This CDR3 region has 18 residues. The germline V gene encodes CDR1 MNHEY and CDR2 SMNVEV (reference sequence). The CDR3 loop is CASSPSDRGPNSSYEQYF. The CDR3 region has the DNA TGTGCCAGCAGTCCCTCGGACAGGGGGCCCAATAGCTCCTACGAGCAGTACTTC.

This chain uses TRBV6-5 with TRBJ2-5; no definite D call. This CDR3 spans 15 amino acids. Trimming pared 0 bases from V and 5 bases from J, leaving 13 bases between. Germline CDR1 MNHEY, CDR2 SVGAGI. The CDR3 DNA reads as TGTGCCAGCAGTTACTCGACCCTAGTCGGGGAGACCCAGTACTTC. Translation: CASSYSTLVGETQYF.

This clonotype was seen more than once but under ten times. J is TRBJ2-1 and V is TRBV11-2; perhaps TRBD1 as D (6 bases). Trimming removed 3 bases at V and 7 bases at J, with 10 bases between. Germline loops: CDR1 SGHAT, CDR2 FQNNGV. The CDR3 sequence is 13 residues long. The CDR3 nucleotides are TGTGCCAGCAGCTTCCAGGGGCAAAATGAGCAGTTCTTC. This encodes CASSFQGQNEQFF.

V usage is TRBV19 and J usage is TRBJ1-2; TRBD1 matches at 8 bases. Germline loops: CDR1 LNHDA, CDR2 SQIVND (reference sequence). The CDR3 totals 15 residues. The ends lost 5 bases at V and 4 bases at J; junction bases unmatched: 9. The CDR3 here is CASSLRTGQTYGYTF. In nucleotides, the CDR3 is TGTGCCAGTAGTCTCCGGACAGGGCAAACCTATGGCTACACCTTC.

In nucleotides, the CDR3 is TGTGCCAGCAGTTACTCGACAGGGAGCGCAGATACGCAGTATTTT. Translation gives CASSYSTGSADTQYF. J is TRBJ2-3 and V is TRBV6-5, with 7 positions matching TRBD1. Germline V CDR1 and CDR2: MNHEY, SVGAGI. The CDR3 loop spans 15 amino acids. The ends lost 0 bases at V and 4 bases at J; junction bases unmatched: 4.